These 20 T cell receptor beta chains originate from one sample sequenced in a study of CD8+ T cells in alopecia areata. The authors extracted RNA and reverse transcribed it into cDNA as the sequencing template. Here immunoSEQ multiplex PCR was the method, and the copy in TCRdb shows in-frame clones only, minus some. The sample carries about 69,000 clones, roughly 57% recorded once. Sequenced material: CD8+ T cells sorted from blood, taken at week 0. The receptors were sampled from a human donor with alopecia areata.

Details on this clone: The sample holds other DNA sequences that translate to the same CDR3. V and J are TRBV7-9 and TRBJ2-1; no clear D gene. The CDR3 length is 12 residues. Trimming took off 0 bases at V and 7 bases at J, with 4 bases between the two ends. Germline CDR1 SEHNR, CDR2 FQNEAQ (reference sequence). CDR3 protein: CASSLARNEQFF. The CDR3 coding sequence is TGTGCCAGCAGCTTAGCGCGTAATGAGCAGTTCTTC.

The rearrangement joins TRBV29-1 to TRBJ2-1; 7 bases agree with TRBD2. CDR3 length: 16 residues. The trim removed 2 bases at V and 0 bases at J, leaving 7 bases unmatched. Germline lookup yields CDR1 SQVTM and CDR2 ANQGSEA. The CDR3: CSVEPSGGSSYNEQFF. The CDR3 DNA is TGCAGCGTTGAACCCTCTGGCGGGAGCTCCTACAATGAGCAGTTCTTC.

J is TRBJ2-3 and V is TRBV14; the match to TRBD2 covers 10 bases. V gave up 3 bases and J gave up 2 bases; unmatched junction bases: 2. The CDR3 spans 15 residues. Germline values: CDR1 SGHDN, CDR2 FVKESK. The CDR3 here is CASSHTSGITDTQYF. CDR3 nucleotides: TGTGCCAGCAGCCACACTAGCGGGATCACAGATACGCAGTATTTT.

The sample holds a few counts of this clone. The gene calls are TRBV7-2 and TRBJ1-2; 10 positions match TRBD1. V lost 4 bases, J lost 6 bases, and 8 bases stayed unmatched. Germline CDR1 and CDR2: SGHTA and FQGNSA. The CDR3 contains 15 residues. Here the CDR3 DNA reads TGTGCCAGCAGCTCTACGACAGGGGGCGCGGATGGCTACACCTTC. Translation: CASSSTTGGADGYTF.

The chain recombines TRBV14 with TRBJ2-7, with D unresolved. Germline loops: CDR1 SGHDN, CDR2 FVKESK. V lost 0 bases, J lost 3 bases, and 12 bases lay in between. This CDR3 comprises 15 residues. The CDR3 loop reads CASSQDLAAYYEQYF. Written as DNA, the CDR3 is TGTGCCAGCAGCCAAGATCTGGCAGCATACTACGAGCAGTACTTC.

This clone was seen a few times. The J gene is TRBJ1-2, the V gene TRBV7-9; 9 bases map to TRBD1. This CDR3 has 16 amino acids. From germline, CDR1 is SEHNR and CDR2 FQNEAQ (reference sequence). V gave up 2 bases and J gave up 4 bases; unmatched junction bases: 8. The CDR3 reads CASSLPQGQGGYGYTF. Written as DNA, the CDR3 is TGTGCCAGCAGCTTACCGCAGGGACAGGGCGGCTATGGCTACACCTTC.

A note on this clone: Other DNA sequences within the sample encode an identical CDR3. This chain connects TRBV27 to TRBJ2-2; tentative D call: TRBD2 (5 bases). This CDR3 comprises 12 residues. The V and J ends lost 3 bases and 6 bases respectively, with 5 bases between them. In germline, CDR1 is MNHEY, CDR2 SMNVEV (reference sequence). The CDR3 protein is CASSLRAGELFF. CDR3 DNA sequence: TGTGCCAGCAGTTTGAGGGCCGGGGAGCTGTTTTTT.

V and J are TRBV29-1 and TRBJ1-2, with 10 bases identical to TRBD1. Unmatched junction bases numbered 7, after V lost 5 bases and J lost 4 bases. Germline V lookup: CDR1 SQVTM, CDR2 ANQGSEA. There are 14 residues in the CDR3. The CDR3 here is CSVRTGGSLYGYTF. DNA for the CDR3: TGCAGCGTTCGGACAGGGGGGAGTCTCTATGGCTACACCTTC.

The J gene is TRBJ2-7, the V gene TRBV19; 10 positions agree with TRBD1. The CDR3 is made up of 13 amino acids. Trimming removed 6 bases from V and 3 bases from J; junction bases left unmatched: 2. CDR1 is LNHDA, CDR2 SQIVND, per germline (reference sequence). The CDR3 here is CASRGQGGYEQYF. The CDR3 DNA follows: TGTGCCAGTAGAGGACAGGGGGGCTACGAGCAGTACTTC.

The DNA for the CDR3 is TGTGCCAGCAGCTCGTGGACTAGCGGGAGCGAGACCCAGTACTTC. It is translated as CASSSWTSGSETQYF. This chain connects TRBV7-9 to TRBJ2-5, with 13 bases fitting TRBD2. CDR3 length: 15 residues. The V gene's germline CDR1 is SEHNR and CDR2 FQNEAQ (reference sequence). After removal of 4 bases from V and 5 bases from J, the junction contained 4 bases not matched to a gene.

CDR3 in amino acids: CAWSVSLAVYNEQFF. The CDR3 nucleotides read TGTGCCTGGAGTGTATCCCTAGCGGTATACAATGAGCAGTTCTTC. This chain joins TRBV30 and TRBJ2-1; 7 nucleotides align to TRBD2. Trimming cost V 0 bases and J 4 bases; bases outside gene matches: 6. This CDR3 has 15 amino acids. The germline V gene encodes CDR1 GTSNPN and CDR2 SVGIG (reference sequence).

This clone was seen a handful of times. The V call is TRBV5-1, the J call TRBJ2-1, with 10 bases identical to TRBD2. This CDR3 contains 15 residues. V shed 4 bases, J shed 10 bases, and the junction held 11 bases outside the gene matches. Germline loops: CDR1 SGHRS, CDR2 YFSETQ. CDR3 residues: CASSQGLAPTREQFF. The CDR3 DNA follows: TGCGCCAGCAGCCAGGGACTAGCGCCAACTCGGGAGCAGTTCTTC.

On this clone: An end of the junction differs from the germline gene, which may be a read error. The rearrangement links TRBV28 to TRBJ1-2; D remains unclear. CDR3 length: 10 amino acids. Germline CDR1 MDHEN, CDR2 SYDVKM. The CDR3 loop is CASSLGTLHF. As DNA, the CDR3 is TGTGCCAGCAGTTTAGGCACTCTCCACTTC.

The chain carries TRBV9 and TRBJ2-3; D gene unclear. The CDR3 runs 15 residues. The V end was cut by 0 bases, the J end by 2 bases, with 10 bases between. Germline lookup yields CDR1 SGDLS and CDR2 YYNGEE. CDR3 loop: CASSVAGFSTDTQYF. The CDR3 DNA reads as TGTGCCAGCAGCGTAGCGGGTTTTTCCACAGATACGCAGTATTTT.

The chain carries TRBV27 and TRBJ2-6, with a weak D call TRBD1 (5 bases). The CDR3 contains 16 residues. Germline values: CDR1 MNHEY, CDR2 SMNVEV (reference sequence). Trimming pared 3 bases from V and 3 bases from J, leaving 12 bases between. CDR3 in amino acids: CASSFVGVYGANVLTF. The CDR3 DNA sequence: TGTGCCAGCAGTTTTGTAGGGGTTTATGGGGCCAACGTCCTGACTTTC.

The V gene is TRBV29-1, the J gene TRBJ1-1; TRBD1 is a possible D gene (5 bases). The CDR3 is 13 residues long. CDR1 is SQVTM, CDR2 ANQGSEA, per germline. V gave up 2 bases and J gave up 4 bases, with 11 bases separating them. The CDR3: CSVEIGGGTEAFF. The CDR3 coding sequence is TGCAGCGTTGAAATTGGGGGTGGCACTGAAGCTTTCTTT. The full variable domain, completed using reference TRBV29-1 and TRBJ1-1, is SAVISQKPSRDICQRGTSLTIQCQVDSQVTMMFWYRQQPGQSLTLIATANQGSEATYESGFVIDKFPISRPNLTFSTLTVSNMSPEDSSIYLCSVEIGGGTEAFFGQGTRLTVV.

This sequence joins TRBV30 and TRBJ2-3; 7 bases line up with TRBD2. CDR3 length: 14 residues. Germline CDR1 reads GTSNPN; CDR2 reads SVGIG (reference sequence). V shed 0 bases and J 3 bases; nucleotides not matched to a gene: 3. In nucleotides, the CDR3 is TGTGCCTGGAGTGTAGCGGGGAGAACAGATACGCAGTATTTT. This sequence encodes CAWSVAGRTDTQYF. The variable domain in full, completed from reference TRBV30 and TRBJ2-3, reads SQTIHQWPATLVQPVGSPLSLECTVEGTSNPNLYWYRQAAGRGLQLLFYSVGIGQISSEVPQNLSASRPQDRQFILSSKKLLLSDSGFYLCAWSVAGRTDTQYFGPGTRLTVL.

This clone was seen more than once but under ten times. This chain links TRBV2 with TRBJ2-1; TRBD1 might be the D (6 bases). The CDR3 contains 16 residues. V gave up 6 bases and J gave up 0 bases, with 15 bases separating them. Germline CDR1 and CDR2: SNHLY and FYNNEI. This CDR3 reads CASSLQGQSSYNEQFF. CDR3 DNA: TGTGCCAGCAGCCTACAGGGCCAGAGCTCCTACAATGAGCAGTTCTTC.

V and J are TRBV4-1 and TRBJ2-4; D might be TRBD2 (6 bases). In germline, CDR1 is MGHRA, CDR2 YSYEKL. This CDR3 has 14 residues. V lost 1 base, J lost 4 bases, and 8 bases lay in between. CDR3 amino acids: CASSQVEGKNIQYF. The DNA of the CDR3 is TGCGCCAGCAGCCAAGTGGAGGGTAAAAACATTCAGTACTTC.

The rearrangement links TRBV4-1 to TRBJ2-1, with 7 positions matching TRBD2. The V gene end was trimmed by 0 bases and the J gene end by 10 bases; junction bases not matched to a gene: 6. Germline CDR1 and CDR2: MGHRA and YSYEKL. The CDR3 length is 14 residues. The CDR3 is CASSQDLSGAEQFF. CDR3 DNA sequence: TGCGCCAGCAGCCAAGATCTGAGCGGGGCCGAGCAGTTCTTC.